This record looks at one TCR beta chain sequence and its context. Its antigen is not known. A read error may produce the germline difference seen at one junction end. The data are from a study of tumor and adjacent non-tumor tissue in lung cancer. The library came from three nested PCR rounds adapted from ARM-PCR protocols. TCRdb re-derived calls from the multiplex PCR reads in MiXCR, one entry per CDR3 protein. The sample records approximately 100,000 distinct CDR3 sequences, 50% to 70% being singletons. General study findings and limits: Tumor tissue had significantly higher TCR diversity than normal lung.

No cell sorting was done before RNA was extracted from the tissue. This non-tumor lung sample came from over 3 cm beyond the tumor edge. The germline V gene encodes CDR1 DFQATT and CDR2 SNEGSKA (reference sequence). This CDR3 is built from 13 residues. V usage is TRBV20-1 and J usage is TRBJ1-1; D unresolved. The source of this sequence is a man aged 25 to 40 with non-small cell lung cancer. Sequencing was carried out using distant non-tumor lung tissue. This chain's CDR3 is CTARDLLNTEVFF. The CDR3 bases are TGCACTGCTAGAGATTTACTGAACACTGAAGTTTTCTTT.